Shown below are 23 T cell receptor beta chains from a single sample sequenced in a study of T-cell reconstitution after alpha-beta-depleted transplantation in children. Unique molecular identifiers were incorporated when the TCRbeta library was constructed. TCRdb reprocessed the PCR reads via MiXCR and lists one record per CDR3 protein. This sample has fewer than 550,000 distinct CDR3 sequences; about a tenth occur once, and the top ten carry roughly 5%. Sequences were derived from PBMCs from the stem cell graft donor, sampled from the stem cell graft. The source is a human donor who donated a stem cell graft to a child with acute myeloid leukemia.

The chain links TRBV5-4 to TRBJ2-3; D perhaps matches TRBD2 (6 bases). Germline lookup yields CDR1 SGHNT and CDR2 YYREEE (reference sequence). Trimming stripped 0 bases from V and 6 bases from J, with 14 bases between. This CDR3 has 15 amino acids. This CDR3 reads CASSLDGGKGDTQYF. CDR3 DNA sequence: TGTGCCAGCAGCTTGGACGGCGGGAAGGGGGATACGCAGTATTTT.

The chain employs TRBV20-1 and TRBJ1-5; 7 bases are a match to TRBD1. This CDR3 region has 13 residues. The V gene's germline CDR1 is DFQATT and CDR2 SNEGSKA (reference sequence). J lost 7 bases, V lost 6 bases, and 9 bases had no gene match. This chain's CDR3 is CSAMTGNEQPQHF. The CDR3 nucleotides are TGCAGTGCGATGACAGGGAATGAACAGCCCCAGCATTTT.

The genes are TRBV20-1 and TRBJ2-2; 12 bases are a match to TRBD2. CDR3 length: 15 amino acids. The junction had 10 bases not matched to a gene; V was cut back by 6 bases and J by 8 bases. Per the germline V gene, CDR1 is DFQATT and CDR2 is SNEGSKA (reference sequence). CDR3 residues: CSAPPSGRAPGELFF. The CDR3 DNA follows: TGCAGTGCCCCCCCTAGCGGGAGGGCCCCTGGGGAGCTGTTTTTT.

The chain joins TRBV19 to TRBJ2-3, with TRBD2 identical over 12 bases. This CDR3 spans 16 amino acids. The germline V gene has CDR1 LNHDA and CDR2 SQIVND (reference sequence). Unmatched junction bases numbered 4, after V lost 4 bases and J lost 2 bases. CDR3 sequence: CASSKLAGGLTDTQYF. The CDR3 nucleotides read TGTGCCAGTAGTAAACTAGCGGGAGGCCTCACAGATACGCAGTATTTT. The full variable domain, in which reference TRBV19 and TRBJ2-3 provide the parts outside the CDR3, is DGGITQSPKYLFRKEGQNVTLSCEQNLNHDAMYWYRQDPGQGLRLIYYSQIVNDFQKGDIAEGYSVSREKKESFPLTVTSAQKNPTAFYLCASSKLAGGLTDTQYFGPGTRLTVL.

This clonotype was seen many times. V usage is TRBV7-8 and J usage is TRBJ1-5; 7 bases agree with TRBD1. The J segment lost 5 bases and the V segment lost 4 bases, leaving 8 bases of the junction unmatched. The CDR3 loop spans 15 amino acids. Germline CDR1 is SGHVS and CDR2 is FQNEAQ. The DNA for the CDR3 is TGTGCCAGCAGCTCGACAGGGTTTAGAGATCAGCCCCAGCATTTT. Amino acid sequence: CASSSTGFRDQPQHF. The whole variable domain, remainder taken from reference TRBV7-8 and TRBJ1-5, is GAGVSQSPRYKVAKRGQDVALRCDPISGHVSLFWYQQALGQGPEFLTYFQNEAQLDKSGLPSDRFFAERPEGSVSTLKIQRTQQEDSAVYLCASSSTGFRDQPQHFGDGTRLSIL.

This clonotype has at least ten counts. The chain employs TRBV20-1 and TRBJ2-4; D perhaps matches TRBD2 (5 bases). Germline CDR1 is DFQATT and CDR2 is SNEGSKA (reference sequence). With 5 bases removed from V and 0 bases from J, the gap between germline ends came to 14 bases. CDR3 length: 15 residues. The CDR3 loop reads CSADEGTLAKNIQYF. In DNA, the CDR3 is TGCAGTGCTGACGAGGGAACTTTAGCCAAAAACATTCAGTACTTC.

This clonotype was seen ten or more times. J is TRBJ1-1 and V is TRBV7-3; D possibly corresponds to TRBD1 (6 bases). Germline V gene data show CDR1 as SGHTA and CDR2 as FQGTGA. The CDR3 is 15 amino acids. Trimming pared 1 base from V and 6 bases from J, leaving 15 bases between. CDR3 nucleotide sequence: TGTGCCAGCAGCTTAAGGGGGCAGGGGAATTCTGAAGCTTTCTTT. Translation gives CASSLRGQGNSEAFF.

This clonotype was counted at least ten times. CDR3 sequence reads: CASSRLNGARTDTQYF. DNA of the CDR3: TGTGCCAGCAGCCGACTTAATGGGGCGCGCACAGATACGCAGTATTTT. This chain connects TRBV12-3 or TRBV12-4 to TRBJ2-3; possible D gene TRBD1, 5 bases. The CDR3 totals 16 residues. The V end was cut by 6 bases, the J end by 1 base, with 17 bases between.

This clonotype showed up just a few times. The chain combines TRBV15 with TRBJ2-1, with TRBD1 matching 9 bases. Germline loops: CDR1 LNHNV, CDR2 YYDKDF (reference sequence). CDR3 length: 16 residues. Trimming took 1 base from V and 7 from J; bases not matched to a gene: 8. The CDR3 sequence is CATSRGVDRGTNEQFF. DNA of the CDR3: TGTGCCACCAGCAGAGGAGTGGACAGGGGAACAAATGAGCAGTTCTTC.

This clonotype was observed a few times. The chain couples TRBV20-1 to TRBJ2-5; D gene unclear. Trimming took off 3 bases at V and 2 bases at J, with 13 bases between the two ends. Germline CDR1 reads DFQATT; CDR2 reads SNEGSKA (reference sequence). The CDR3 has 14 residues. CDR3 nucleotides: TGCAGTGCTAGTCTTGTCCAGCTACAAGAGACCCAGTACTTC. This codes for CSASLVQLQETQYF.

This sequence joins TRBV5-1 and TRBJ2-5; TRBD2 is a possible D gene (7 bases). Trimming left V 4 bases short and J 3 bases short, with 10 bases between. This CDR3 has 13 amino acids. Germline loops: CDR1 SGHRS, CDR2 YFSETQ. This chain's CDR3 is CASSKGGEETQYF. The CDR3 DNA follows: TGCGCCAGCAGCAAAGGGGGGGAAGAGACCCAGTACTTC. The variable domain in full, completed from reference TRBV5-1 and TRBJ2-5, reads KAGVTQTPRYLIKTRGQQVTLSCSPISGHRSVSWYQQTPGQGLQFLFEYFSETQRNKGNFPGRFSGRQFSNSRSEMNVSTLELGDSALYLCASSKGGEETQYFGPGTRLLVL.

The sample holds a few counts of this clonotype. At one of its ends the junction is not consistent with the germline gene, which may arise from a read error. The rearrangement links TRBV3-1 to TRBJ2-1; 11 bases line up with TRBD2. Germline lookup yields CDR1 LGHDT and CDR2 YNNKEL (reference sequence). The CDR3 contains 17 residues. Here the CDR3 DNA reads TGTGCCACCAGCCAATCTAGCGGGAGGTGGGCTTACAATGAGCAGTTCTTC. Encoded protein: CATSQSSGRWAYNEQFF.

This chain connects TRBV12-3 or TRBV12-4 to TRBJ2-5; possible D gene TRBD2, 6 bases. The CDR3 extends over 14 amino acids. V was clipped by 5 bases and J by 5 bases, with 15 bases between them. The CDR3 DNA follows: TGTGCCAGCAGTCACAGGTTCCTAGCGGAGACCCAGTACTTC. This encodes CASSHRFLAETQYF.

The chain carries TRBV7-8 and TRBJ2-3; 10 positions match TRBD2. Germline V CDR1 and CDR2: SGHVS, FQNEAQ. Trimming at V came to 1 base and at J to 0 bases, leaving 7 bases not matched to a gene. The CDR3 sequence is 18 residues long. CDR3 in amino acids: CASSLVTGAGGSTDTQYF. The CDR3, as DNA: TGTGCCAGCAGCTTAGTTACGGGAGCGGGAGGGAGCACAGATACGCAGTATTTT.

This clonotype was counted only a few times. The chain uses TRBV5-5 and TRBJ1-1; no definite D call. The CDR3 length is 13 residues. The germline V and J ends were trimmed by 3 bases and 4 bases, with 10 bases remaining between them. Germline lookup yields CDR1 SGHKS and CDR2 YYEKEE (reference sequence). The CDR3 reads CASSSSTVTEAFF. In nucleotides, the CDR3 is TGTGCCAGCAGCTCCTCGACGGTCACTGAAGCTTTCTTT.

The chain uses TRBV5-6 and TRBJ1-3; perhaps TRBD1 as D (5 bases). V was clipped by 2 bases and J by 9 bases, with 15 bases between them. Germline V gene data show CDR1 as SGHDT and CDR2 as YYEEEE. CDR3 size: 14 residues. In DNA, the CDR3 is TGTGCCAGCAGCTTCCGGGGACCAGGAGGCACCATATATTTT. Residues: CASSFRGPGGTIYF.

This clonotype was seen more than once but under ten times. V is TRBV5-1 and J is TRBJ2-5; no firm D call. Trimming removed 2 bases at V and 1 base at J, with 12 bases between. The germline gives CDR1 SGHRS, CDR2 YFSETQ. The CDR3 sequence is 15 residues long. The CDR3 is CASSFDVGSQETQYF. The DNA of the CDR3 is TGCGCCAGCAGCTTTGACGTAGGCTCCCAAGAGACCCAGTACTTC.

This clonotype showed up many times. The rearrangement joins TRBV5-5 to TRBJ2-6; no reliable D call. The V end was cut by 4 bases, the J end by 1 base, with 9 bases between. CDR3 length: 15 residues. Germline loops: CDR1 SGHKS, CDR2 YYEKEE (reference sequence). CDR3 sequence reads: CASSLEGSGANVLTF. CDR3 bases: TGTGCCAGCAGCCTCGAAGGGTCTGGGGCCAACGTCCTGACTTTC. Using reference TRBV5-5 and TRBJ2-6 for the parts outside the CDR3, the full variable domain is DAGVTQSPTHLIKTRGQQVTLRCSPISGHKSVSWYQQVLGQGPQFIFQYYEKEERGRGNFPDRFSARQFPNYSSELNVNALLLGDSALYLCASSLEGSGANVLTFGAGSRLTVL.

The chain is built from TRBV29-1 and TRBJ2-7; the match to TRBD1 covers 8 bases. V lost 4 bases, J lost 5 bases, and 4 bases stayed unmatched. The CDR3 totals 12 residues. The germline V gene has CDR1 SQVTM and CDR2 ANQGSEA. This CDR3 is CSVGAGGNEQYF. The CDR3 DNA reads as TGCAGCGTTGGGGCAGGGGGCAACGAGCAGTACTTC.

This chain joins TRBV20-1 and TRBJ2-3; weak D call: TRBD1 (5 bases). The length of the CDR3 is 16 residues. Germline values: CDR1 DFQATT, CDR2 SNEGSKA (reference sequence). The CDR3 reads CSFWGRAQGFTDTQYF. The CDR3 coding sequence is TGCAGCTTCTGGGGCCGGGCGCAGGGTTTTACAGATACGCAGTATTTT.

This clonotype appeared many times. The V call is TRBV20-1, the J call TRBJ1-1; D unclear. The CDR3 is made up of 12 amino acids. Germline CDR1 is DFQATT and CDR2 is SNEGSKA (reference sequence). Trimming stripped 3 bases from V and 0 bases from J, with 5 bases between. CDR3 residues: CSARMVNTEAFF. DNA of the CDR3: TGCAGTGCTAGGATGGTGAACACTGAAGCTTTCTTT.

This chain connects TRBV30 to TRBJ2-2; D is undetermined. There are 12 residues in the CDR3. Germline assignment: CDR1 GTSNPN and CDR2 SVGIG (reference sequence). V lost 5 bases and J lost 4, with 8 bases in between. The CDR3 DNA sequence: TGTGCCTGGCCCGACATCACCGGGGAGCTGTTTTTT. It yields the protein CAWPDITGELFF.

There are a few counts of this clonotype. J is TRBJ2-3 and V is TRBV4-1; D may be TRBD1 (6 bases). This CDR3 has 14 amino acids. With 1 base removed from V and 4 bases from J, the gap between germline ends came to 9 bases. From germline, CDR1 is MGHRA and CDR2 YSYEKL. CDR3 nucleotide sequence: TGCGCCAGCAGCCAAGGAGCAGGGGCAGATACGCAGTATTTT. Its protein product is CASSQGAGADTQYF.